One sample yielded the 6 T cell receptor beta chains listed below, sequenced in a study of Ad26.COV2.S vaccination and SARS-CoV-2 variants. The treatment here: roughly 19 received Ad26.COV2.S at low or high dose, single or two shots; about 5 received placebo; per-sample allocation not given. On day 63 after the first injection, vaccine and placebo recipients gave samples. Profiled with immunoSEQ multiplex PCR; TCRdb holds only in-frame clones, not every one. The repertoire consists of roughly 300,000 clones, with roughly 91% occurring once and the leading ten covering roughly 5%. The sequencing here drew on peripheral blood, taken in a trial of Ad26.COV2.S vaccine versus placebo. The source is a person aged 18-60 years who received the Ad26.COV2.S COVID-19 vaccine or a placebo.

The chain employs TRBV6-4 and TRBJ2-3; D is possibly TRBD1 or TRBD2 (6 bases each). Germline V gene sequence: CDR1 MRHNA, CDR2 SNTAGT. V gave up 6 bases and J gave up 6 bases, with 19 bases separating them. The CDR3 length is 15 residues. The CDR3 DNA reads TGTGCCAGCAGCCCGGATGCGGGAAGGGGGGATACGCAGTATTTT. It is translated as CASSPDAGRGDTQYF.

The table lists this clone with a count of one. The chain employs TRBV18 and TRBJ2-1; the D gene is possibly TRBD2 (5 bases). The CDR3 is made up of 15 amino acids. V lost 2 bases to trimming and J lost 4 bases, with 12 bases between them. Germline CDR1 and CDR2: KGHSH and LQKENI. The DNA of the CDR3 is TGTGCCAGCTCACCAACGACTACTATTTACAATGAGCAGTTCTTC. Translation gives CASSPTTTIYNEQFF.

The rearrangement uses TRBV7-2 and TRBJ1-1; no reliable D call. CDR3 length equals 15 residues. Between the trimmed V and J ends, which lost 3 bases and 0 bases, there was a span of 11 bases. Germline CDR1 is SGHTA and CDR2 is FQGNSA. CDR3 coding DNA: TGTGCCAGCAGCTTTGGGGTATTCATGAACACTGAAGCTTTCTTT. Protein: CASSFGVFMNTEAFF.

This clone was counted a few times. The J gene is TRBJ2-7, the V gene TRBV19, with D tentatively TRBD1 (6 bases). V shed 6 bases and J shed 1 base, with 16 bases lying between them. CDR1 is LNHDA, CDR2 SQIVND, per germline (reference sequence). The CDR3 is made up of 15 amino acids. The CDR3 bases are TGTGCCAGTAGAACCTTCACAGGGAGTTCCTACGAGCAGTACTTC. Protein product: CASRTFTGSSYEQYF.

The chain links TRBV19 to TRBJ2-1; D remains ambiguous. V lost 0 bases and J lost 7, with 13 bases in between. The length of the CDR3 is 15 residues. CDR1 is LNHDA, CDR2 SQIVND, per germline (reference sequence). The CDR3 DNA is TGTGCCAGTAGTATAGATCTTTGGCAGTCTAATGAGCAGTTCTTC. Its translation: CASSIDLWQSNEQFF.

This clone was recorded once. V is TRBV2 and J is TRBJ2-1; D possibly corresponds to TRBD2 (6 bases). Germline CDR1 is SNHLY and CDR2 is FYNNEI. V gave up 7 bases and J gave up 8 bases, with 12 bases separating them. This CDR3 region has 12 residues. The CDR3 DNA sequence: TGTGCCAGCAATGAGGCGGGATATGAGCAGTTCTTC. Translated: CASNEAGYEQFF.